The 16 T cell receptor beta chains presented below share a single source sample, sequenced in a study of blood T cell repertoires in COVID-19. Here immunoSEQ multiplex PCR was the method, and the copy in TCRdb shows in-frame clones only, minus some. The sample lists approximately 300,000 clones, more than 75% occurring once. The sequenced material came from peripheral blood. Receptors originate from a man aged 45-60 years with active or convalescent COVID-19.

This clone has just a few counts. This chain connects TRBV7-2 to TRBJ2-7; 7 bases are shared with TRBD1. CDR3 size: 16 residues. Trimming took 4 bases from V and 0 from J; bases not matched to a gene: 9. Germline-derived CDR1 and CDR2 are SGHTA and FQGNSA. CDR3 in amino acids: CASSSRRGQSSYEQYF. CDR3 nucleotide sequence: TGTGCCAGCAGCTCGAGACGGGGACAGAGCTCCTACGAGCAGTACTTC.

The V gene is TRBV28, the J gene TRBJ2-7; 8 nucleotides line up with TRBD1. CDR3 length: 16 amino acids. V lost 3 bases and J lost 4; bases outside the gene matches: 11. Per the germline V gene, CDR1 is MDHEN and CDR2 is SYDVKM. The CDR3 sequence: CASSFPTGGRRYEQYF. CDR3 nucleotides: TGTGCCAGCAGTTTTCCAACAGGGGGACGTCGGTACGAGCAGTACTTC.

Regarding this clone: Other DNA sequences in this sample translate to the same CDR3. The CDR3 here is CASSYSRVSNQPQHF. The CDR3 nucleotides read TGTGCCAGCAGTTACTCTCGGGTTAGCAATCAGCCCCAGCATTTT. The chain couples TRBV6-5 to TRBJ1-5; D is ambiguous. The CDR3 has 15 residues. CDR1 MNHEY and CDR2 SVGAGI come from the germline V gene. V was clipped by 0 bases and J by 0 bases, with 6 bases between them.

This clone was found once. The rearrangement links TRBV7-2 to TRBJ2-2; D may be TRBD2 (5 bases). V dropped 2 bases and J dropped 3 bases, with 10 bases sitting between them. This CDR3 has 15 residues. Per the germline V gene, CDR1 is SGHTA and CDR2 is FQGNSA. The CDR3 region has the DNA TGTGCCAGCAGCTTAAGTGGAGCGGACACCGGGGAGCTGTTTTTT. Translated, it gives CASSLSGADTGELFF.

The CDR3 DNA sequence: TGTGCCAGCAGTCAGGGGAGGGGGGTCTACAATGAGCAGTTCTTC. Translated, it gives CASSQGRGVYNEQFF. The chain employs TRBV27 and TRBJ2-1; the D gene is possibly TRBD2 (7 bases). Trimming left V 5 bases short and J 3 bases short, with 14 bases between. The CDR3 length is 15 residues. In germline, CDR1 is MNHEY, CDR2 SMNVEV (reference sequence).

The chain has TRBV29-1 and TRBJ2-3; 10 bases align to TRBD2. The CDR3 is 12 amino acids. With V trimmed by 4 bases and J by 7 bases, 2 bases remained unmatched. Germline V gives CDR1 SQVTM, CDR2 ANQGSEA. The CDR3 loop reads CSVGSGGNTQYF. The CDR3 nucleotides read TGCAGCGTTGGTAGCGGGGGGAATACGCAGTATTTT.

This chain links TRBV5-1 with TRBJ1-1, with 8 bases fitting TRBD1. The CDR3 has 15 amino acids. V was clipped by 0 bases and J by 4 bases; unmatched bases: 5. CDR1 and CDR2 from the germline V gene are SGHRS and YFSETQ. The CDR3 is CASSLGGQVGTEAFF. The CDR3 nucleotides read TGCGCCAGCAGCTTGGGGGGACAGGTTGGCACTGAAGCTTTCTTT.

V gene TRBV30 combines with J gene TRBJ2-7, with D unresolved. CDR1 and CDR2 (germline): GTSNPN, SVGIG (reference sequence). CDR3 size: 13 residues. V was trimmed by 2 bases and J by 0 bases, leaving 8 bases between them. Here the CDR3 DNA reads TGTGCCTGGAGTCGACTTTCCTCCTACGAGCAGTACTTC. Protein: CAWSRLSSYEQYF.

This chain links TRBV24-1 with TRBJ2-5, with TRBD1 matching over 7 bases. CDR1 and CDR2 (germline): KGHDR, SFDVKD. This CDR3 has 14 amino acids. The ends lost 9 bases at V and 2 bases at J; junction bases unmatched: 8. This CDR3 reads CATSEETGQETQYF. CDR3 DNA: TGTGCCACCTCAGAAGAGACAGGGCAAGAGACCCAGTACTTC.

The chain combines TRBV7-2 with TRBJ1-2; 7 nucleotides line up with TRBD1. CDR1 is SGHTA, CDR2 FQGNSA, per germline. This CDR3 has 15 residues. After removal of 3 bases from V and 8 bases from J, the junction contained 12 bases not matched to a gene. The CDR3 loop reads CASSFSRQGRGGYTF. In nucleotides, the CDR3 is TGTGCCAGCAGCTTCTCAAGACAGGGCCGAGGAGGCTACACCTTC.

This clone was counted a few times. This chain connects TRBV19 to TRBJ1-6, with a possible D match to TRBD1 (5 bases). The CDR3 covers 13 residues. V lost 5 bases, J lost 8 bases, and 10 bases lay in between. Germline loops: CDR1 LNHDA, CDR2 SQIVND (reference sequence). The CDR3 bases are TGTGCCAGTAGTTTGCGGGGGTATTCACCCCTCCACTTT. Translated, it gives CASSLRGYSPLHF.

The gene calls are TRBV18 and TRBJ2-7; D perhaps matches TRBD1 (6 bases). This CDR3 contains 14 residues. V lost 5 bases to trimming and J lost 0 bases, with 11 bases between them. The germline CDR1 and CDR2 sequences are KGHSH and LQKENI. CDR3 in amino acids: CASSAQGDSYEQYF. The CDR3 bases are TGTGCCAGCTCAGCACAGGGAGACTCCTACGAGCAGTACTTC.

This sequence joins TRBV5-5 and TRBJ1-2, with D possibly TRBD1 on 5 matching bases. The CDR3 loop spans 14 amino acids. Trimming removed 0 bases at V and 1 base at J, with 7 bases between. Germline CDR1 is SGHKS and CDR2 is YYEKEE (reference sequence). This chain's CDR3 is CASSLEDINYGYTF. The CDR3 coding sequence is TGTGCCAGCAGCTTGGAGGACATTAACTATGGCTACACCTTC.

The chain links TRBV7-8 to TRBJ2-7, with TRBD2 matching 11 bases. V was clipped by 5 bases and J by 2 bases; unmatched bases: 11. The CDR3 is 17 residues long. Germline CDR1 SGHVS, CDR2 FQNEAQ. CDR3 coding DNA: TGTGCCAGCAGCCGAGGGCTAGCGGGGGGCCTACCCTACGAGCAGTACTTC. It specifies CASSRGLAGGLPYEQYF.

The genes are TRBV7-3 and TRBJ1-3; 7 bases are a match to TRBD1. V lost 4 bases, J lost 7 bases, and 4 bases stayed unmatched. CDR1 and CDR2 (germline): SGHTA, FQGTGA. The CDR3 spans 13 residues. CDR3 bases: TGTGCCAGCAGCTCAACACAGGGGAACACCATATATTTT. Protein: CASSSTQGNTIYF.

J is TRBJ1-5 and V is TRBV25-1; TRBD1 might be the D (5 bases). Deletions cut 3 bases from V and 5 bases from J, with 11 bases between. This CDR3 region has 14 residues. In germline, CDR1 is MGHDK, CDR2 SYGVNS. The chain's CDR3 is CASSDPSGDQPQHF. CDR3 DNA: TGTGCCAGCAGTGACCCCTCGGGGGATCAGCCCCAGCATTTT.